The entry below gives a single TCR beta chain sequence along with its context. These data originate in a study of blood T cell repertoires in COVID-19. For the study at large: From the United States, Italy and Spain came samples of acute and convalescent COVID-19.

The protocol was immunoSEQ multiplex PCR, while the TCRdb copy is restricted to in-frame clones and leaves out a portion. The table shows over 100,000 clones, with over 80% occurring only once. The V segment lost 5 bases and the J segment 3 bases; nucleotides outside the gene matches: 7. This CDR3 has 15 amino acids. Germline CDR1 is SGHRS and CDR2 is YFSETQ. The sequencing input was peripheral blood. This rearrangement joins TRBV5-1 to TRBJ2-1; the match to TRBD2 covers 8 bases. The receptor's source is a man aged 45 to 65 with acute or convalescent COVID-19. The CDR3 sequence: CASRGREGYYNEQFF. In nucleotides, the CDR3 is TGCGCCAGCAGAGGTCGGGAGGGTTACTACAATGAGCAGTTCTTC.